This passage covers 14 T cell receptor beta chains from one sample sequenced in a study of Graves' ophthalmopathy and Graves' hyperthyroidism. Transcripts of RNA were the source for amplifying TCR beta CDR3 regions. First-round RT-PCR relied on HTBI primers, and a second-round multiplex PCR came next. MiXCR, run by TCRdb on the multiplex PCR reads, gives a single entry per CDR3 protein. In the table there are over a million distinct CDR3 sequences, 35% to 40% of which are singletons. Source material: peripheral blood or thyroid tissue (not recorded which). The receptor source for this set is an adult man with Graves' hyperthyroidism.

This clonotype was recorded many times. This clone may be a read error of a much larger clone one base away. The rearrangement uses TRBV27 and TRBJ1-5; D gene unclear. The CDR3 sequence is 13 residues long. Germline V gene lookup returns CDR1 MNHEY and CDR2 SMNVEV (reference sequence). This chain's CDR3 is CASSLWGNQPQHF. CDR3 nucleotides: TGTGCCAGCAGCTTATGGGGCAATCAGCCCCAGCATTTT.

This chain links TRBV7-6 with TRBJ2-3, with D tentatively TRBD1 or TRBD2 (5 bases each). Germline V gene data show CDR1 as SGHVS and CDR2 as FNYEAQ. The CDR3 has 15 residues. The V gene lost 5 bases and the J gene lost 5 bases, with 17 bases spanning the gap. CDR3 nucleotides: TGTGCCAGCAGCCCGATGAGGGGTTTAGGAGATACGCAGTATTTT. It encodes CASSPMRGLGDTQYF. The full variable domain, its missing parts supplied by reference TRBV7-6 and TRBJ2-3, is GAGVSQSPRYKVTKRGQDVALRCDPISGHVSLYWYRQALGQGPEFLTYFNYEAQQDKSGLPNDRFSAERPEGSISTLTIQRTEQRDSAMYRCASSPMRGLGDTQYFGPGTRLTVL.

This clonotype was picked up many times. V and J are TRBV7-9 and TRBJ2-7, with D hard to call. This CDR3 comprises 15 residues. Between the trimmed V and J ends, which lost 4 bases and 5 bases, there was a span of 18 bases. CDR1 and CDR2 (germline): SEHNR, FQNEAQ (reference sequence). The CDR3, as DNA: TGTGCCAGCAGCTCCCCCGAGTCCATGGCCAACGAGCAGTACTTC. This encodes CASSSPESMANEQYF.

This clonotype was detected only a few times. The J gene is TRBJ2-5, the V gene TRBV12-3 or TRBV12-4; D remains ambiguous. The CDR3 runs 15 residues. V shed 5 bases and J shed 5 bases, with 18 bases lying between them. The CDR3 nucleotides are TGTGCCAGCAGTCCCCCCTTGTTACCAGTCGAGACCCAGTACTTC. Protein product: CASSPPLLPVETQYF.

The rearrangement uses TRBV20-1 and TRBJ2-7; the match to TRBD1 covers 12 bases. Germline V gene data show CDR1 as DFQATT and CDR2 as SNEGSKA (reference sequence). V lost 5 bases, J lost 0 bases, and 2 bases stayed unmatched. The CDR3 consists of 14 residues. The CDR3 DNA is TGCAGTGCTGGGGGACAGGGGGCCTCCTACGAGCAGTACTTC. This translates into CSAGGQGASYEQYF.

In nucleotides, the CDR3 is TGCAGCGTTGGGGGCGGGCCGGAGACCCAGTACTTC. This codes for CSVGGGPETQYF. This sequence joins TRBV29-1 and TRBJ2-5; D assignment may be TRBD1 or TRBD2 (5 bases each). CDR1 and CDR2 from the germline V gene are SQVTM and ANQGSEA. The CDR3 contains 12 residues. Trimming removed 4 bases at V and 5 bases at J, with 11 bases between.

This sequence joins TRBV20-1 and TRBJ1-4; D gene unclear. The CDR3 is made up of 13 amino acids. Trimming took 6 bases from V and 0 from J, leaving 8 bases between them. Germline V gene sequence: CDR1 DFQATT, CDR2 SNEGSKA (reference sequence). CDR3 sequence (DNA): TGCAGTGCCCCCGGTCCAACTAATGAAAAACTGTTTTTT. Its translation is CSAPGPTNEKLFF.

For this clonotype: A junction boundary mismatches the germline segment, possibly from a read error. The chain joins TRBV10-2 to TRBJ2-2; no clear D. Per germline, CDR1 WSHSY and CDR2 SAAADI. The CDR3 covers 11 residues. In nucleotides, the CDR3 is TGTGCCACCACGTATGTCGGGGAGCTGTTTTTT. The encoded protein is CATTYVGELFF.

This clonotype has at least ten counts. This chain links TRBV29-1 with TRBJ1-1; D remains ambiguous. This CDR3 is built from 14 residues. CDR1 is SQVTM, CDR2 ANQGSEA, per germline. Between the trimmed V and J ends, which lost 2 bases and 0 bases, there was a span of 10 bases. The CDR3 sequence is CSVEWRHLNTEAFF. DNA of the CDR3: TGCAGCGTTGAATGGCGGCATTTGAACACTGAAGCTTTCTTT.

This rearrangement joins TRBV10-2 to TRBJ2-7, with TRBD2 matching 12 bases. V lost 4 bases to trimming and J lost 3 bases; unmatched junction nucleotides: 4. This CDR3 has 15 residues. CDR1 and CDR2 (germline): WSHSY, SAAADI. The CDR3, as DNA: TGCGCCAGCAGTGGGAGACTAGCGGGAGACTACGAGCAGTACTTC. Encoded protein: CASSGRLAGDYEQYF.

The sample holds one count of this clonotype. CDR3 bases: TGTGCCACCAGCAGAGATCGCGGGGGCGGGTCCTACGAGCAGTACTTC. Translated, it gives CATSRDRGGGSYEQYF. The V and J genes are TRBV15 and TRBJ2-7; a possible D gene is TRBD2 (7 bases). Trimming cost V 0 bases and J 1 base, with 13 bases left between them. Germline CDR1 and CDR2: LNHNV and YYDKDF (reference sequence). The CDR3 consists of 16 residues.

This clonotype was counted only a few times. The CDR3 DNA reads as TGCGCCAGCAGCGGCAGTCGGGGCACTGAAGCTTTCTTT. Translation gives CASSGSRGTEAFF. The V call is TRBV10-1, the J call TRBJ1-1; D is ambiguous. V was clipped by 6 bases and J by 4 bases, with 12 bases between them. The CDR3 spans 13 residues. Germline assignment: CDR1 WNHNN and CDR2 SYGVQD (reference sequence).

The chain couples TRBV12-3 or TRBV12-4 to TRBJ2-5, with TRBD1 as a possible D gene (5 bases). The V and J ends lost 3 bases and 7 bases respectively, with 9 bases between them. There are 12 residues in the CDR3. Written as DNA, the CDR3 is TGTGCCAGCAGTTTGAAGGGGTGGACCCAGTACTTC. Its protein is CASSLKGWTQYF.

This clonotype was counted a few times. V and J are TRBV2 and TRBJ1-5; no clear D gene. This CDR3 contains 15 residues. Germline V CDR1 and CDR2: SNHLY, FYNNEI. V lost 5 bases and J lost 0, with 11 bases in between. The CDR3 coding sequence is TGTGCCAGCAGTTACTCGGTATATAGCAATCAGCCCCAGCATTTT. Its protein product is CASSYSVYSNQPQHF.